A single sample is the source of the 7 T cell receptor beta chains below, sequenced in a study of identical twins. One entry per CDR3 protein, called by TCRdb with MiXCR from the 5' RACE reads. The sample records 510,000 or so distinct CDR3 sequences, 15% being singletons. The same data also went into a second study, on yellow fever vaccine responses in identical twins.

Sample: CD4+ T cells sorted from blood. All receptors come from a woman aged 18-35 years in good health.

This clonotype was counted ten times or more. CDR3 in amino acids: CSARGDLYGYTF. CDR3 coding DNA: TGCAGTGCTAGGGGGGACCTCTATGGCTACACCTTC. The V gene is TRBV20-1, the J gene TRBJ1-2; D possibly corresponds to TRBD1 (5 bases). This CDR3 has 12 amino acids. Germline CDR1 DFQATT, CDR2 SNEGSKA (reference sequence). V shed 3 bases and J shed 4 bases, with 9 bases lying between them.

This clonotype has more than one count but fewer than ten. The chain joins TRBV10-3 to TRBJ2-7; D perhaps matches TRBD1 (5 bases). Germline lookup yields CDR1 ENHRY and CDR2 SYGVKD. The CDR3 runs to 15 residues. The ends were cut back, 1 base at V and 3 bases at J, with 13 bases in the middle. CDR3 DNA: TGTGCCATCAGTGAGTTTGCGACAGCCGGCTACGAGCAGTACGTC. This encodes CAISEFATAGYEQYV.

The chain employs TRBV5-5 and TRBJ2-3, with D possibly matching TRBD1 (6 bases). The CDR3 is 15 residues long. The germline V gene encodes CDR1 SGHKS and CDR2 YYEKEE (reference sequence). V lost 3 bases and J 2 bases, leaving 13 bases between the germline ends. CDR3 residues: CASSSQGRDTDTQYF. CDR3 coding DNA: TGTGCCAGCAGCTCGCAGGGGCGCGACACAGATACGCAGTATTTT.

The V and J genes are TRBV29-1 and TRBJ2-5; D gene ambiguous. Germline V gene data show CDR1 as SQVTM and CDR2 as ANQGSEA. This CDR3 contains 12 residues. V lost 7 bases and J lost 2, with 11 bases in between. This CDR3 reads CSGGRIQETQYF. The DNA of the CDR3 is TGCAGCGGAGGACGGATACAAGAGACCCAGTACTTC.

The V and J genes are TRBV20-1 and TRBJ2-1; unclear D gene. The V end was cut by 2 bases, the J end by 5 bases, with 10 bases between. The CDR3 totals 13 residues. Germline V CDR1 and CDR2: DFQATT, SNEGSKA (reference sequence). CDR3 coding DNA: TGCAGTGCTAGACTCCAAACTCACAATGAGCAGTTCTTC. Protein sequence: CSARLQTHNEQFF.

The V call is TRBV3-1, the J call TRBJ2-7; 7 bases match TRBD2. V gave up 1 base and J gave up 5 bases; unmatched junction bases: 8. Per germline, CDR1 LGHDT and CDR2 YNNKEL (reference sequence). The CDR3 is made up of 15 amino acids. The CDR3 nucleotides read TGTGCCAGCAGCCAAGGGCTTGGGAGGGGCGACGAGCAGTACTTC. Its protein product is CASSQGLGRGDEQYF.

This clonotype was seen a few times. The rearrangement joins TRBV29-1 to TRBJ1-1, with no clear D. This CDR3 has 12 residues. V lost 8 bases to trimming and J lost 0 bases, with 10 bases between them. CDR1 and CDR2 (germline): SQVTM, ANQGSEA. The CDR3 sequence is CSSRWVNTEAFF. The CDR3 DNA reads as TGCAGCTCTCGCTGGGTGAACACTGAAGCTTTCTTT. The full variable domain, with the rest looked up from reference TRBV29-1 and TRBJ1-1, is SAVISQKPSRDICQRGTSLTIQCQVDSQVTMMFWYRQQPGQSLTLIATANQGSEATYESGFVIDKFPISRPNLTFSTLTVSNMSPEDSSIYLCSSRWVNTEAFFGQGTRLTVV.